The 5 T cell receptor beta chains listed next were all sequenced from one sample in a study of regulatory T cells in long-lasting Graves disease (dated by TCRdb to the early 2020s). Libraries were built with multiplex PCR. Instrument on record: Illumina HiSeq 4000. iRepertoire HTBI primers and Arm-PCR amplification of CDR3 regions were used to construct TCR beta libraries. TCRdb trimmed the raw reads at Q25, called clones with MiXCR and kept productive beta chains. Entries that share a CDR3 protein sequence are merged under the most common genes and DNA. For this sample there are hundreds of thousands of distinct CDR3 sequences; about 16% appear just once. The ten most abundant clones make up over 8.5% of the sample. What this sample's time point label stands for: newly diagnosed GD, antithyroid drugs for less than 3 months. For both TCR sequencing and RNA sequencing, RNA was extracted from PBMCs using TRIzol.

These data were likewise used in another study, on T cells in Graves' hyperthyroidism and ophthalmopathy.

The starting material was peripheral blood mononuclear cells (PBMCs), obtained at new diagnosis, from a patient treated with antithyroid drugs. These receptors were obtained from a woman younger than 45 with Graves disease. Donor details come from another sample of the same person, matched by shared clones.

This clonotype has just a few counts. The chain combines TRBV2 with TRBJ2-1; tentatively, D is TRBD2 (6 bases). Trimming took 8 bases from V and 1 from J, leaving 15 bases between them. Germline loops: CDR1 SNHLY, CDR2 FYNNEI. The CDR3 covers 15 residues. The CDR3 here is CASGRGGASYNEQFF. CDR3 sequence (DNA): TGTGCCAGCGGACGGGGCGGGGCGTCCTACAATGAGCAGTTCTTC.

This clonotype was detected ten times or more. The chain employs TRBV9 and TRBJ2-5; D possibly uses TRBD1 or TRBD2 (5 bases each). Trimming took 0 bases from V and 1 from J, leaving 10 bases between them. Germline loops: CDR1 SGDLS, CDR2 YYNGEE. CDR3 length: 15 residues. This CDR3 reads CASSVASGRQETQYF. As DNA, the CDR3 is TGTGCCAGCAGCGTAGCGTCGGGACGCCAAGAGACCCAGTACTTC.

A word on this clonotype: Just one base apart from a much larger clone, this may be a read error. No conserved phenylalanine or tryptophan ends this CDR3, so it is likely a read error. The rearrangement uses TRBV28 and TRBJ2-3; 7 bases agree with TRBD2. In germline, CDR1 is MDHEN, CDR2 SYDVKM. The CDR3 covers 14 residues. V lost 2 bases to trimming and J lost 5 bases; unmatched junction nucleotides: 4. The CDR3 protein is CASSLTGGVDTQYL. The DNA for the CDR3 is TGTGCCAGCAGTTTAACGGGAGGTGTAGATACGCAGTATCTT.

This clonotype came up a few times. J is TRBJ2-3 and V is TRBV6-2 or TRBV6-3; the D call may be TRBD1 or TRBD2 (5 bases each). CDR1 and CDR2 from the germline V gene are MNHEY and SVGEGT. The CDR3 spans 16 residues. V gave up 3 bases and J gave up 2 bases, with 15 bases separating them. The CDR3: CASSYRRDHITDTQYF. The CDR3 nucleotides are TGTGCCAGCAGTTATCGCCGGGACCACATCACAGATACGCAGTATTTT.

There are a few counts of this clonotype. The rearrangement uses TRBV7-9 and TRBJ2-2; D remains ambiguous. Germline V gene lookup returns CDR1 SEHNR and CDR2 FQNEAQ (reference sequence). Trimming took 5 bases from V and 1 from J, leaving 14 bases between them. The CDR3 is 16 amino acids. The CDR3: CASSPRINVNTGELFF. The CDR3 DNA follows: TGTGCCAGCAGCCCACGGATAAATGTGAACACCGGGGAGCTGTTTTTT.